This TCR beta chain was documented in a study of identifying expanded T cells in peripheral blood. Study results and caveats: Over two and four weeks, about 15 and 19 clones changed, versus 1.2 between replicates. Approximately 2-week clone count variance significantly increased as total template count grew.

To note about this clone: The antigen is not known.

Profiled with immunoSEQ multiplex PCR; TCRdb holds only in-frame clones, not every one. Of 90,000 to 100,000 clones in the sample, approximately 91% were seen once. The V and J ends lost 4 bases and 1 base, in that order; junction bases with no gene match: 0. The CDR3 covers 13 residues. Germline-derived CDR1 and CDR2 are LNHDA and SQIVND (reference sequence). Healthy donors had no documented immune events, such as infections, while sampled. V is TRBV19 and J is TRBJ2-5; 7 bases match TRBD1. The TCR sequence derives from a person aged 18 to 70 in good health. Sample: blood. In DNA form, the CDR3 reads TGTGCCAGTAGTACAGGGGGCCAAGAGACCCAGTACTTC. The encoded protein is CASSTGGQETQYF. Full variable domain (remainder filled in from reference TRBV19 and TRBJ2-5): DGGITQSPKYLFRKEGQNVTLSCEQNLNHDAMYWYRQDPGQGLRLIYYSQIVNDFQKGDIAEGYSVSREKKESFPLTVTSAQKNPTAFYLCASSTGGQETQYFGPGTRLLVL.